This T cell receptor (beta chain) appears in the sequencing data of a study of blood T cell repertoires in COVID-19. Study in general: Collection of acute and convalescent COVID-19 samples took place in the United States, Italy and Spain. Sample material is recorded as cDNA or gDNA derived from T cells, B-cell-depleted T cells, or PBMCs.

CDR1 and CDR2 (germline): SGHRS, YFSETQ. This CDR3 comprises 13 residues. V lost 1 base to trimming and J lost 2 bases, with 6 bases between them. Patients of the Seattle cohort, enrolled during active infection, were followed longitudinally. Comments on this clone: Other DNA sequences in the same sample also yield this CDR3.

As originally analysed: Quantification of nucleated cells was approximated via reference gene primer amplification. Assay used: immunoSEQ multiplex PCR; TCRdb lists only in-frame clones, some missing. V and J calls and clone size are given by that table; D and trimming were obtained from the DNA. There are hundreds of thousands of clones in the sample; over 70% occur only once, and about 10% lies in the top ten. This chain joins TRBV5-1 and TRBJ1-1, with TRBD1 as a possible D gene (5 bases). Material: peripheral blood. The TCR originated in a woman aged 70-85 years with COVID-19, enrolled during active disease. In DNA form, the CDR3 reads TGCGCCAGCAGCTTGCAGGGAAACACTGAAGCTTTCTTT. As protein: CASSLQGNTEAFF.